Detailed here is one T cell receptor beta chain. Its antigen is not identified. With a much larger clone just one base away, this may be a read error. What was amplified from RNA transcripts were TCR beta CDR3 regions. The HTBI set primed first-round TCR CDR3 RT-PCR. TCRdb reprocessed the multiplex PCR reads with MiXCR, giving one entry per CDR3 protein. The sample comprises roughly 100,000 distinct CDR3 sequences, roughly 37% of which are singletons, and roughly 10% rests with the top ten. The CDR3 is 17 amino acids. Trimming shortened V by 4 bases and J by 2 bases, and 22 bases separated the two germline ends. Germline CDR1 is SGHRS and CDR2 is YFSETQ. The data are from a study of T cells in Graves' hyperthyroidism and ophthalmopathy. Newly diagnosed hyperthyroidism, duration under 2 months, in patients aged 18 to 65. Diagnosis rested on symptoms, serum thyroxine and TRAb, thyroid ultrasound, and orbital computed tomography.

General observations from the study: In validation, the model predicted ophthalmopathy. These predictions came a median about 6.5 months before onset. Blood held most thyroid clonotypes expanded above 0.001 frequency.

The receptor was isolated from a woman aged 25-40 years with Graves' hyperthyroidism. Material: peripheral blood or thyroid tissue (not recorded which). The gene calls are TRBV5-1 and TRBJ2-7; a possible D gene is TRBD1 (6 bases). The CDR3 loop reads CASSSTSGAGVPYEQYF. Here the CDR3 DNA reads TGCGCCAGCAGCAGCACGTCCGGGGCAGGGGTTCCCTACGAGCAGTACTTC.